This entry lists 10 T cell receptor beta chains sequenced from one sample in a study of response to subunit inactivated influenza vaccine. TCRdb reprocessed the RT-PCR reads via MiXCR and lists one record per CDR3 protein. The sample contains roughly 520,000 distinct CDR3 sequences, about 25% of which appear only once. The sequences come from CD4+ T cells sorted from PBMCs, collected 5 days after vaccination. Receptors were obtained from a man aged 45-60 years who received an inactivated influenza vaccine.

This sequence joins TRBV4-1 and TRBJ1-1; TRBD1 agrees at 8 bases. Trimming took 3 bases from V and 10 from J; bases not matched to a gene: 4. The CDR3 consists of 12 residues. Germline CDR1 and CDR2: MGHRA and YSYEKL. The CDR3 loop is CASSQIQGGAFF. DNA of the CDR3: TGCGCCAGCAGCCAGATACAGGGGGGAGCTTTCTTT.

V and J are TRBV5-1 and TRBJ1-4, with 11 bases matching TRBD1. The CDR3 extends over 16 amino acids. Germline V CDR1 and CDR2: SGHRS, YFSETQ. Trimming took 4 bases from V and 7 from J; bases not matched to a gene: 9. The CDR3 nucleotides read TGCGCCAGCAGCGGGGGACAGGGGGGACCGCGTGAAAAACTGTTTTTT. It is translated as CASSGGQGGPREKLFF.

The sample holds a few counts of this clonotype. The chain has TRBV4-3 and TRBJ2-3; D gene unclear. V was pared by 0 bases and J by 0 bases, with 10 bases between. The CDR3 runs to 16 residues. Germline V gene lookup returns CDR1 LGHNA and CDR2 YSLEER. CDR3 DNA: TGCGCCAGCAGCCAAGATCCACGGTCTAGCACAGATACGCAGTATTTT. Translated, it gives CASSQDPRSSTDTQYF.

This clonotype was seen only a few times. The chain has TRBV7-9 and TRBJ2-4, with D possibly matching TRBD1 (5 bases). Per the germline V gene, CDR1 is SEHNR and CDR2 is FQNEAQ (reference sequence). Trimming left V 0 bases short and J 8 bases short, with 8 bases between. The CDR3 has 13 amino acids. The CDR3 is CASSLAGADIQYF. CDR3 bases: TGTGCCAGCAGCTTAGCAGGGGCGGACATTCAGTACTTC.

The DNA of the CDR3 is TGCAGCGTTGCCCAGCGGTCCTACGAGCAGTACTTC. Its translation: CSVAQRSYEQYF. The V call is TRBV29-1, the J call TRBJ2-7, with D maybe TRBD2 (5 bases). Germline V lookup: CDR1 SQVTM, CDR2 ANQGSEA. The CDR3 loop spans 12 amino acids. V lost 4 bases and J 1 base, leaving 8 bases between the germline ends.

This clonotype turned up a few times. The chain joins TRBV20-1 to TRBJ2-5; 9 bases fit TRBD2. The trim removed 3 bases at V and 1 base at J, leaving 6 bases unmatched. The CDR3 has 15 residues. Germline values: CDR1 DFQATT, CDR2 SNEGSKA (reference sequence). This chain's CDR3 is CSARGGGGGQETQYF. For the CDR3, the DNA is TGCAGTGCTAGGGGCGGCGGGGGGGGCCAAGAGACCCAGTACTTC.

This clonotype was observed a few times. The chain recombines TRBV7-2 with TRBJ2-5; a possible D gene is TRBD1 (6 bases). Germline V lookup: CDR1 SGHTA, CDR2 FQGNSA. The germline V and J ends were trimmed by 5 bases and 5 bases, with 12 bases remaining between them. The CDR3 is 13 amino acids. This CDR3 reads CASSMNREETQYF. In DNA form, the CDR3 reads TGTGCCAGCAGCATGAACAGGGAGGAGACCCAGTACTTC.

This chain links TRBV9 with TRBJ2-2; perhaps TRBD2 as D (6 bases). V dropped 7 bases and J dropped 0 bases, with 7 bases sitting between them. The CDR3 is made up of 13 amino acids. Looked up from germline, CDR1 is SGDLS and CDR2 is YYNGEE. CDR3 bases: TGTGCCAGCGGCGGGGCGAACACCGGGGAGCTGTTTTTT. Translated: CASGGANTGELFF.

This chain's CDR3 is CASRDLYNEQFF. In DNA, the CDR3 is TGTGCCAGCAGGGACCTATACAATGAGCAGTTCTTC. The gene calls are TRBV6-2 or TRBV6-3 and TRBJ2-1; no firm D call. Germline values: CDR1 MNHEY, CDR2 SVGEGT. CDR3 length: 12 residues. V was clipped by 6 bases and J by 4 bases, with 7 bases between them.

V gene TRBV7-2 combines with J gene TRBJ2-5; perhaps TRBD1 as D (5 bases). Trimming cost V 1 base and J 5 bases, with 14 bases left between them. Germline loops: CDR1 SGHTA, CDR2 FQGNSA. This CDR3 spans 15 amino acids. CDR3 DNA: TGTGCCAGCAGCTTAGGTTACGGCAGGGCGGAGACCCAGTACTTC. Translation gives CASSLGYGRAETQYF.